The 32 T cell receptor beta chains given below trace back to one sample, sequenced in a study of blood T cell repertoires in COVID-19. The assay was immunoSEQ multiplex PCR, and TCRdb's table has in-frame clones only and misses some. The sample consists of 84,000 or so clones, more than 80% of them appearing once. Sequencing was performed on peripheral blood. These receptors all stem from a woman of 80 years or more with acute or convalescent COVID-19.

The chain couples TRBV7-3 to TRBJ2-3, with D maybe TRBD1 (5 bases). CDR1 is SGHTA, CDR2 FQGTGA, per germline. The CDR3 length is 14 residues. Trimming cost V 2 bases and J 5 bases, with 11 bases left between them. The CDR3 loop is CASSLDSSRDTQYF. In DNA, the CDR3 is TGTGCCAGCAGCTTAGACAGTTCCCGAGATACGCAGTATTTT.

The chain recombines TRBV6-6 with TRBJ2-2; 7 bases agree with TRBD2. V was clipped by 6 bases and J by 0 bases; unmatched bases: 4. This CDR3 contains 15 residues. Germline assignment: CDR1 MNHNY and CDR2 SVGAGI (reference sequence). The CDR3 here is CASSRGLANTGELFF. The CDR3 nucleotides read TGTGCCAGCAGCCGCGGACTAGCGAACACCGGGGAGCTGTTTTTT.

The CDR3: CASSATVSGGAHEQFF. In DNA, the CDR3 is TGCGCCAGCAGCGCCACCGTTAGCGGGGGGGCGCATGAGCAGTTCTTC. The V call is TRBV10-1, the J call TRBJ2-1; 11 bases match TRBD2. CDR1 is WNHNN and CDR2 is SYGVQD in the germline V gene (reference sequence). This CDR3 spans 16 amino acids. V lost 6 bases to trimming and J lost 8 bases; unmatched junction nucleotides: 12.

This chain links TRBV3-1 (or the pseudogene TRBV3-2) with TRBJ1-3; D gene unclear. With 0 bases removed from V and 0 bases from J, the gap between germline ends came to 9 bases. The CDR3 sequence is 16 residues long. In germline, CDR1 is LGHDT, CDR2 YNNKEL (reference sequence). The CDR3: CASSQESGFSGNTIYF. CDR3 nucleotides: TGTGCCAGCAGCCAAGAGAGCGGATTCTCTGGAAACACCATATATTTT.

The chain joins TRBV2 to TRBJ2-1; possibly TRBD2 for D (5 bases). V was pared by 4 bases and J by 0 bases, with 10 bases between. Germline loops: CDR1 SNHLY, CDR2 FYNNEI. The CDR3 loop spans 15 amino acids. The CDR3 nucleotides are TGTGCCAGCAGTGGGACTGGGAGCTCCTACAATGAGCAGTTCTTC. Amino acid sequence: CASSGTGSSYNEQFF.

This chain joins TRBV4-1 and TRBJ1-2; TRBD1 aligns across 10 bases. The CDR3 extends over 19 amino acids. CDR1 and CDR2 (germline): MGHRA, YSYEKL. Trimming took 0 bases from V and 4 from J; bases not matched to a gene: 14. The CDR3 sequence: CASSQDGNRDRGPSYGYTF. The CDR3 coding sequence is TGCGCCAGCAGCCAAGATGGAAACCGGGACAGGGGCCCGAGCTATGGCTACACCTTC.

The chain recombines TRBV4-3 with TRBJ1-5, with D unresolved. From germline, CDR1 is LGHNA and CDR2 YSLEER. Trimming removed 0 bases from V and 0 bases from J, with 3 bases in between. This CDR3 is 14 amino acids long. In DNA, the CDR3 is TGCGCCAGCAGCCAAGATTATAGCAATCAGCCCCAGCATTTT. It specifies CASSQDYSNQPQHF.

This clone has a single count. The chain employs TRBV4-1 and TRBJ2-3; 10 nucleotides agree with TRBD2. Germline values: CDR1 MGHRA, CDR2 YSYEKL. V shed 0 bases and J 2 bases; nucleotides not matched to a gene: 8. This CDR3 is built from 18 residues. This CDR3 reads CASSQDLAGGPYTDTQYF. In DNA form, the CDR3 reads TGCGCCAGCAGCCAAGATTTAGCGGGGGGCCCTTACACAGATACGCAGTATTTT.

This sequence joins TRBV5-6 and TRBJ1-5; D is ambiguous. The germline V gene has CDR1 SGHDT and CDR2 YYEEEE. The CDR3 extends over 16 amino acids. Trimming removed 0 bases at V and 4 bases at J, with 14 bases between. The CDR3 is CASSLAVGRGNQPQHF. As DNA, the CDR3 is TGTGCCAGCAGCTTGGCCGTCGGCCGAGGGAATCAGCCCCAGCATTTT.

The genes are TRBV7-8 and TRBJ1-5; D unresolved. The CDR3 runs 15 residues. Trimming left V 5 bases short and J 0 bases short, with 11 bases between. Germline lookup yields CDR1 SGHVS and CDR2 FQNEAQ. CDR3 residues: CASSPQTISNQPQHF. CDR3 nucleotide sequence: TGTGCCAGCAGCCCCCAGACAATTAGCAATCAGCCCCAGCATTTT.

The rearrangement links TRBV4-3 to TRBJ2-2; D perhaps matches TRBD1 (6 bases). Looked up from germline, CDR1 is LGHNA and CDR2 is YSLEER. This CDR3 contains 14 residues. V lost 6 bases, J lost 4 bases, and 12 bases lay in between. The CDR3 loop is CASRGGPTTGELFF. CDR3 DNA sequence: TGCGCCAGCAGAGGGGGTCCCACCACCGGGGAGCTGTTTTTT.

V is TRBV5-4 and J is TRBJ2-7; TRBD2 matches at 12 bases. The CDR3 extends over 15 amino acids. V was pared by 5 bases and J by 3 bases, with 6 bases of the junction left unmatched. CDR1 and CDR2 (germline): SGHNT, YYREEE (reference sequence). The CDR3 region is CASSSGLAGLYEQYF. CDR3 bases: TGTGCCAGCAGTTCCGGACTAGCGGGGCTCTACGAGCAGTACTTC.

The chain couples TRBV28 to TRBJ1-2, with D perhaps TRBD1 (5 bases). The germline gives CDR1 MDHEN, CDR2 SYDVKM. V lost 9 bases to trimming and J lost 4 bases, with 15 bases between them. The CDR3 has 13 amino acids. The CDR3 bases are TGTGCCAGGCTCCGCTCCGGGGGCTATGGCTACACCTTC. The encoded protein is CARLRSGGYGYTF.

CDR3 bases: TGTGCCAGCAGTACCCTCCAGAAACAGGGTCCTGGAAACACCATATATTTT. Protein product: CASSTLQKQGPGNTIYF. The chain uses TRBV28 and TRBJ1-3; perhaps TRBD1 as D (6 bases). The length of the CDR3 is 17 residues. Trimming took off 5 bases at V and 2 bases at J, with 19 bases between the two ends. The germline CDR1 and CDR2 sequences are MDHEN and SYDVKM.

The chain carries TRBV7-4 and TRBJ1-5; maybe TRBD1 (5 bases). Germline V gene sequence: CDR1 SGHVT, CDR2 SQSDAQ. V lost 5 bases to trimming and J lost 0 bases, with 20 bases between them. This CDR3 is 18 amino acids long. DNA of the CDR3: TGTGCCAGCAGCCTGGGGGGTAAAGGGATATATAGCAATCAGCCCCAGCATTTT. It specifies CASSLGGKGIYSNQPQHF.

The rearrangement links TRBV29-1 to TRBJ2-1; 16 bases map to TRBD2. V gave up 6 bases and J gave up 8 bases; unmatched junction bases: 16. Germline loops: CDR1 SQVTM, CDR2 ANQGSEA. The CDR3 sequence is 18 residues long. This CDR3 reads CSVVTGTSGGAYVDEQFF. CDR3 bases: TGCAGCGTGGTTACCGGGACTAGCGGGGGGGCTTATGTGGATGAGCAGTTCTTC.

The J gene is TRBJ2-5, the V gene TRBV11-2; a weak D match, TRBD2 (5 bases). The CDR3 length is 15 residues. The germline V and J ends were trimmed by 0 bases and 2 bases, with 10 bases remaining between them. Germline-derived CDR1 and CDR2 are SGHAT and FQNNGV. The CDR3 reads CASSLDTGRQETQYF. CDR3 in DNA: TGTGCCAGCAGCTTAGATACTGGGAGACAAGAGACCCAGTACTTC.

The chain links TRBV19 to TRBJ1-5; 10 bases are a match to TRBD1. This CDR3 comprises 18 residues. Looked up from germline, CDR1 is LNHDA and CDR2 is SQIVND (reference sequence). The trim removed 4 bases at V and 2 bases at J, leaving 11 bases unmatched. In DNA, the CDR3 is TGTGCCAGTAGTACCCGGGACAGGGGAGTAGGTGGCAATCAGCCCCAGCATTTT. Encoded protein: CASSTRDRGVGGNQPQHF.

CDR3 loop: CASSEGGGPLTYGYTF. The CDR3 DNA reads TGTGCCAGCAGCGAAGGGGGGGGGCCCCTAACCTATGGCTACACCTTC. The chain has TRBV11-2 and TRBJ1-2; D is possibly TRBD1 (6 bases). The V end was cut by 5 bases, the J end by 4 bases, with 20 bases between. This CDR3 spans 16 amino acids. The V gene's germline CDR1 is SGHAT and CDR2 FQNNGV.

For this clone: An end of the junction differs from the germline gene, which may be a read error. The same CDR3 arises from other DNA sequences in this sample as well. The DNA for the CDR3 is TGTGCCAGCACCCGGACAGGGCAAACCTACGAGCAGTATTTC. Amino acids: CASTRTGQTYEQYF. The chain is built from TRBV2 and TRBJ2-7; 8 bases map to TRBD1. The length of the CDR3 is 14 residues. Germline CDR1 SNHLY, CDR2 FYNNEI.

The CDR3 sequence is CASSPNRGNTEAFF. CDR3 nucleotides: TGTGCCAGCAGCCCGAACAGGGGGAACACTGAAGCTTTCTTT. This chain uses TRBV11-2 with TRBJ1-1; TRBD1 aligns across 7 bases. The CDR3 has 14 amino acids. Unmatched junction bases numbered 4, after V lost 5 bases and J lost 1 base. CDR1 SGHAT and CDR2 FQNNGV come from the germline V gene.

This rearrangement joins TRBV6-4 to TRBJ1-2, with D possibly being TRBD1 (6 bases). This CDR3 is built from 14 residues. Germline-derived CDR1 and CDR2 are MRHNA and SNTAGT. V was trimmed by 4 bases and J by 8 bases, leaving 17 bases between them. CDR3 region: CASSAQQGSRGYTF. The CDR3 DNA is TGTGCCAGCAGTGCCCAACAGGGTTCGCGCGGCTACACCTTC.

This clone occurred a few times. This chain joins TRBV10-3 and TRBJ1-3, with 7 bases lining up with TRBD1. Germline V gene data show CDR1 as ENHRY and CDR2 as SYGVKD. Germline trimming cut 4 bases from V and 6 bases from J; bases unmatched to any gene: 6. The CDR3 runs 14 residues. CDR3: CAISGGTETNTIYF. The CDR3 coding sequence is TGTGCCATCAGTGGTGGGACAGAAACAAACACCATATATTTT.

The V and J genes are TRBV28 and TRBJ2-1, with D unclear. This CDR3 contains 11 residues. Germline loops: CDR1 MDHEN, CDR2 SYDVKM. Deletions cut 2 bases from V and 10 bases from J, with 6 bases between. The CDR3 sequence: CASSLPREQFF. CDR3 coding DNA: TGTGCCAGCAGTTTACCCCGGGAGCAGTTCTTC. Variable domain in full (rest from reference TRBV28 and TRBJ2-1): DVKVTQSSRYLVKRTGEKVFLECVQDMDHENMFWYRQDPGLGLRLIYFSYDVKMKEKGDIPEGYSVSREKKERFSLILESASTNQTSMYLCASSLPREQFFGPGTRLTVL.

This rearrangement joins TRBV21-1 to TRBJ2-3; the D call of TRBD2 is as the table states it, not checked on the DNA. TRBV21-1 is annotated as a pseudogene. The length of the CDR3 is 14 residues. CDR3 sequence (DNA): TGTGCCAGCAAATGGGGGGGGGAGCCAGATACGCAGTATTTT. It codes for CASKWGGEPDTQYF.

The CDR3 nucleotides are TGTGCCAGTAGTACCCACGCAACAGCTAATAGCAATCAGCCCCAGCATTTT. Translation: CASSTHATANSNQPQHF. The gene calls are TRBV19 and TRBJ1-5; D remains ambiguous. V lost 4 bases, J lost 0 bases, and 16 bases lay in between. Per germline, CDR1 LNHDA and CDR2 SQIVND (reference sequence). CDR3 length equals 17 residues.

The count of this clone is one. The rearrangement joins TRBV19 to TRBJ2-7, with 8 positions matching TRBD1. The germline CDR1 and CDR2 sequences are LNHDA and SQIVND (reference sequence). With V trimmed by 6 bases and J by 3 bases, 10 bases remained unmatched. This CDR3 comprises 15 residues. The CDR3 DNA reads as TGTGCCAGTAGAGAGTCCGGACAGGGAGGCTACGAGCAGTACTTC. Translated, it gives CASRESGQGGYEQYF.

The CDR3 here is CASSLTGVHQPQHF. DNA for the CDR3: TGTGCCAGCAGCTTGACAGGGGTCCATCAGCCCCAGCATTTT. V is TRBV5-8 and J is TRBJ1-5, with 7 nucleotides matching TRBD1. Germline trimming cut 1 base from V and 5 bases from J; bases unmatched to any gene: 3. The CDR3 is 14 amino acids. The germline CDR1 and CDR2 sequences are SGHTS and YDEGEE.

This clone occurred once. The chain employs TRBV5-1 and TRBJ1-3, with 7 bases lining up with TRBD1. The V gene end was trimmed by 3 bases and the J gene end by 8 bases; junction bases not matched to a gene: 11. From germline, CDR1 is SGHRS and CDR2 YFSETQ. The CDR3 has 15 residues. CDR3 sequence: CASSSDRQGAHTIYF. The CDR3 region has the DNA TGCGCCAGCAGCTCCGACCGACAGGGTGCCCACACCATATATTTT.

The rearrangement links TRBV7-6 to TRBJ1-2; TRBD1 matches at 7 bases. The CDR3 consists of 15 residues. The trim removed 5 bases at V and 8 bases at J, leaving 14 bases unmatched. Germline CDR1 SGHVS, CDR2 FNYEAQ. The CDR3: CASSETTGPSSGYTF. Written as DNA, the CDR3 is TGTGCCAGCAGCGAGACGACAGGGCCTTCGTCCGGCTACACCTTC.

This clone was recorded only once. The J gene is TRBJ1-5, the V gene TRBV19; D is uncertain. Trimming stripped 0 bases from V and 0 bases from J, with 15 bases between. Per the germline V gene, CDR1 is LNHDA and CDR2 is SQIVND (reference sequence). There are 18 residues in the CDR3. CDR3 in DNA: TGTGCCAGTAGTATAGATCTATCCGGTTTTTATAGCAATCAGCCCCAGCATTTT. It codes for CASSIDLSGFYSNQPQHF.

This clone was seen only once. The CDR3 loop reads CASSKTGTGRLEQYF. The CDR3, as DNA: TGTGCCAGCAGTAAGACCGGGACAGGGCGGCTCGAGCAGTACTTC. The gene calls are TRBV28 and TRBJ2-7, with 9 bases that match TRBD1. This CDR3 region has 15 residues. Germline V lookup: CDR1 MDHEN, CDR2 SYDVKM. The ends lost 5 bases at V and 6 bases at J; junction bases unmatched: 11. The entire variable domain, with the rest obtained from reference TRBV28 and TRBJ2-7, is as follows: DVKVTQSSRYLVKRTGEKVFLECVQDMDHENMFWYRQDPGLGLRLIYFSYDVKMKEKGDIPEGYSVSREKKERFSLILESASTNQTSMYLCASSKTGTGRLEQYFGPGTRLTVT.